The 14 T cell receptor beta chains below all came from one sample that was sequenced in a study of blood T cells in healthy people across ages. It was with a sample-barcoded 5' primer and a J-beta primer mix that a second PCR of roughly 7 to 12 cycles was run. Using its own MiXCR run on the 5' RACE reads, TCRdb lists one record per CDR3 protein. The sample lists 250,000 to 300,000 distinct CDR3 sequences, less than 30% occurring once. Sequenced input: blood. Source of these receptors: a woman in her 70s in good health.

V is TRBV5-1 and J is TRBJ2-2; possibly TRBD2 for D (5 bases). Germline V gives CDR1 SGHRS, CDR2 YFSETQ. The V end was cut by 7 bases, the J end by 1 base, with 14 bases between. CDR3 length: 15 residues. CDR3 nucleotide sequence: TGCGCCAGCGAAAAATCCGGGGTGAACACCGGGGAGCTGTTTTTT. Its protein is CASEKSGVNTGELFF. Looking up the rest from reference TRBV5-1 and TRBJ2-2 gives the full variable domain: KAGVTQTPRYLIKTRGQQVTLSCSPISGHRSVSWYQQTPGQGLQFLFEYFSETQRNKGNFPGRFSGRQFSNSRSEMNVSTLELGDSALYLCASEKSGVNTGELFFGEGSRLTVL.

The genes are TRBV5-1 and TRBJ1-2; TRBD1 matches 7 bases. Per the germline V gene, CDR1 is SGHRS and CDR2 is YFSETQ. J was trimmed by 0 bases and V by 3 bases; bases with no gene match: 8. The CDR3 length is 16 residues. The CDR3 loop is CASSSLGTATNYGYTF. In nucleotides, the CDR3 is TGCGCCAGCAGCTCCCTTGGGACAGCCACTAACTATGGCTACACCTTC. Together with reference TRBV5-1 and TRBJ1-2, the CDR3 gives the full variable domain: KAGVTQTPRYLIKTRGQQVTLSCSPISGHRSVSWYQQTPGQGLQFLFEYFSETQRNKGNFPGRFSGRQFSNSRSEMNVSTLELGDSALYLCASSSLGTATNYGYTFGSGTRLTVV.

This clonotype was seen only a few times. The chain couples TRBV4-3 to TRBJ1-2, with 11 bases matching TRBD1. Germline V gene sequence: CDR1 LGHNA, CDR2 YSLEER. Trimming at V came to 3 bases and at J to 4 bases, leaving 4 bases not matched to a gene. The CDR3 has 15 amino acids. The CDR3 is CASSHHGQGAYGYTF. CDR3 nucleotide sequence: TGCGCCAGCAGCCACCACGGACAGGGGGCCTATGGCTACACCTTC.

This chain connects TRBV2 to TRBJ2-4; possibly TRBD2 for D (7 bases). The CDR3 covers 15 residues. Germline V CDR1 and CDR2: SNHLY, FYNNEI. Trimming left V 8 bases short and J 2 bases short, with 16 bases between. CDR3 sequence (DNA): TGTGCCAGCCGGAGGGGGGGAGGGCCCAAAAACATTCAGTACTTC. Its protein is CASRRGGGPKNIQYF.

In its sample, this clonotype was seen a few times. The V call is TRBV7-3, the J call TRBJ2-3, with D perhaps matching TRBD2 (6 bases). The V end lost 5 bases, the J end lost 3 bases, and 12 bases lay between the germline ends. The germline gives CDR1 SGHTA, CDR2 FQGTGA. The CDR3 has 14 amino acids. The CDR3 region is CASSPGRETDTQYF. The CDR3 DNA reads as TGTGCCAGCAGCCCCGGTCGGGAGACAGATACGCAGTATTTT. Based on the CDR3 plus reference TRBV7-3 and TRBJ2-3, the full variable domain is GAGVSQTPSNKVTEKGKYVELRCDPISGHTALYWYRQSLGQGPEFLIYFQGTGAADDSGLPNDRFFAVRPEGSVSTLKIQRTERGDSAVYLCASSPGRETDTQYFGPGTRLTVL.

The chain carries TRBV20-1 and TRBJ2-1; D perhaps matches TRBD2 (7 bases). Looked up from germline, CDR1 is DFQATT and CDR2 is SNEGSKA (reference sequence). V dropped 5 bases and J dropped 8 bases, with 19 bases sitting between them. This CDR3 is 14 amino acids long. The CDR3 here is CSAGGGRGSDEQFF. For the CDR3, the DNA is TGCAGTGCTGGGGGGGGCCGGGGTTCTGATGAGCAGTTCTTC.

The gene calls are TRBV28 and TRBJ2-7; D perhaps matches TRBD2 (5 bases). The V end lost 7 bases, the J end lost 1 base, and 20 bases lay between the germline ends. This CDR3 comprises 16 residues. Germline V gives CDR1 MDHEN, CDR2 SYDVKM. CDR3 sequence reads: CASISLSGSRSYEQYF. The DNA of the CDR3 is TGTGCCAGCATTTCCCTGAGTGGGAGTCGTTCCTACGAGCAGTACTTC.

This clonotype was observed a few times. This sequence joins TRBV4-1 and TRBJ1-4; 8 bases are shared with TRBD1. Germline assignment: CDR1 MGHRA and CDR2 YSYEKL. This CDR3 has 14 amino acids. V lost 0 bases to trimming and J lost 7 bases; unmatched junction nucleotides: 1. The CDR3 sequence is CASSQDRGLEKLFF. CDR3 coding DNA: TGCGCCAGCAGCCAAGACAGGGGGCTTGAAAAACTGTTTTTT.

This clonotype was seen a handful of times. J is TRBJ2-7 and V is TRBV3-1; D tentatively reads TRBD1 or TRBD2 (5 bases each). The CDR3 has 15 residues. The V gene's germline CDR1 is LGHDT and CDR2 YNNKEL (reference sequence). V shed 5 bases and J shed 3 bases, with 17 bases lying between them. The CDR3 sequence is CASSYNRDGFYEQYF. CDR3 coding DNA: TGTGCCAGCAGCTACAACCGGGACGGGTTCTACGAGCAGTACTTC.

The chain uses TRBV28 and TRBJ1-5; 8 positions agree with TRBD1. This CDR3 is built from 15 residues. Trimming removed 3 bases from V and 4 bases from J; junction bases left unmatched: 5. Germline lookup yields CDR1 MDHEN and CDR2 SYDVKM. This CDR3 is CASSFDRGGNQPQHF. CDR3 nucleotide sequence: TGTGCCAGCAGTTTTGACAGGGGTGGGAATCAGCCCCAGCATTTT.

The genes are TRBV7-9 and TRBJ2-1; 7 bases agree with TRBD1. CDR3 length equals 14 residues. Trimming took 1 base from V and 7 from J; bases not matched to a gene: 4. Per germline, CDR1 SEHNR and CDR2 FQNEAQ (reference sequence). CDR3 sequence (DNA): TGTGCCAGCAGCTTAGGAGGGGGACAGAATGAGCAGTTCTTC. Its protein product is CASSLGGGQNEQFF.

This clonotype turned up a few times. The chain is built from TRBV6-1 and TRBJ2-1; 7 bases are shared with TRBD2. There are 15 residues in the CDR3. The junction had 7 bases not matched to a gene; V was cut back by 8 bases and J by 0 bases. Germline CDR1 reads MNHNS; CDR2 reads SASEGT. The CDR3 bases are TGTGCCAGCGGTAGCGGGCGGAGCTCCTACAATGAGCAGTTCTTC. This codes for CASGSGRSSYNEQFF.

In this sample, this clonotype turned up a few times. The genes are TRBV5-5 and TRBJ1-3; D gene ambiguous. Germline V CDR1 and CDR2: SGHKS, YYEKEE (reference sequence). V lost 4 bases, J lost 0 bases, and 14 bases lay in between. CDR3 length: 16 amino acids. CDR3 nucleotide sequence: TGTGCCAGCAGCCGATCGGACGGAATCTCTGGAAACACCATATATTTT. This codes for CASSRSDGISGNTIYF.

This chain uses TRBV6-2 or TRBV6-3 with TRBJ2-5; maybe TRBD1 (6 bases). TRBJ2-7 matches the DNA end more closely, so the J call is doubtful. Germline assignment: CDR1 MNHEY and CDR2 SVGEGT. There are 14 residues in the CDR3. CDR3 sequence reads: CASRETGSSYEQYF. CDR3 nucleotides: TGTGCCAGCAGGGAAACAGGGAGCTCCTACGAGCAGTACTTC.